This T cell receptor beta chain emerged from a study of T cells in Graves' hyperthyroidism and ophthalmopathy. To note about this clonotype: At one end the junction does not follow the germline gene, possibly because of a read error.

The source material, RNA transcripts, was used to amplify TCR beta CDR3 regions. The HTBI primer set drove a first-round RT-PCR of the TCR CDR3. One entry per CDR3 protein results from TCRdb running MiXCR on the multiplex PCR reads. The sample carries fewer than 350,000 distinct CDR3 sequences, about an eighth recorded once. CDR3 length equals 17 residues. CDR1 and CDR2 from the germline V gene are SSHAT and FNYEAQ (reference sequence). Diagnostic decisions used clinical symptoms, serum thyroxine and TRAb, thyroid ultrasound and orbital computed tomography. The PBMCs were taken from approximately 9.7 ml of fresh peripheral blood.

The J gene is TRBJ2-6, the V gene TRBV7-7, with D perhaps matching TRBD1 (6 bases). This clonotype was sampled from a woman under 40 with Graves' hyperthyroidism that later progressed to Graves' ophthalmopathy. The material sequenced was blood. In nucleotides, the CDR3 is TGTGCTAGCAGCCCAGGACAGAGCCTCTCTGGGGCCAACGTCCTGACTTTC. This codes for CASSPGQSLSGANVLTF. Variable domain in full (rest from reference TRBV7-7 and TRBJ2-6): GAGVSQSPRYKVTKRGQDVTLRCDPISSHATLYWYQQALGQGPEFLTYFNYEAQPDKSGLPSDRFSAERPEGSISTLTIQRTEQRDSAMYRCASSPGQSLSGANVLTFGAGSRLTVL.